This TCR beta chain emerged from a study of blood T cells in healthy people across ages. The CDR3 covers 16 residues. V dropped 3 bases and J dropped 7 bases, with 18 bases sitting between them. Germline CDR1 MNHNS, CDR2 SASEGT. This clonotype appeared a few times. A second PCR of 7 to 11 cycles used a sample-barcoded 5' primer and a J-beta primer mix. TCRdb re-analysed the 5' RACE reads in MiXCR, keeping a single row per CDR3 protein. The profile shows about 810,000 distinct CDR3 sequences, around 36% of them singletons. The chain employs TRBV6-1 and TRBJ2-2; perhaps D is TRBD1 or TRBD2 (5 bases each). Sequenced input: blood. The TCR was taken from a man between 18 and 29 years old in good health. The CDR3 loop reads CASSESLPGSHGELFF. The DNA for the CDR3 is TGTGCCAGCAGTGAGTCCCTGCCAGGGAGTCACGGGGAGCTGTTTTTT.